The 11 T cell receptor beta chains below all came from one sample that was sequenced in a study of regulatory T cells in long-lasting Graves disease. The time point: newly diagnosed GD, antithyroid drugs for less than 3 months. The TCR library was prepared using RNA isolated from PBMCs. The TCR beta library used iRepertoire HTBI primers with Arm-PCR amplification of CDR3. TCRdb recomputed calls from the multiplex PCR reads with MiXCR, one row per CDR3 protein. The table lists roughly 420,000 distinct CDR3 sequences, approximately 16% of them singletons, with roughly 10% in the top ten. The same sample was also studied in work on T cells in Graves' hyperthyroidism and ophthalmopathy.

Sequencing used peripheral blood mononuclear cells (PBMCs), obtained at new diagnosis, from a patient treated with antithyroid drugs. These receptor sequences come from a woman under 40 with Graves disease.

This clonotype showed up just once. This may be a read error, as it is one base from a much larger clone. V and J are TRBV10-3 and TRBJ2-1, with D unclear. CDR3 length: 14 amino acids. Germline values: CDR1 ENHRY, CDR2 SYGVKD. V gave up 11 bases and J gave up 2 bases, with 16 bases separating them. CDR3 nucleotides: TGTGCCGGCACTCAAAGACGGCCCTACAATGAGCAGTTCTTC. The encoded protein is CAGTQRRPYNEQFF.

This clonotype was seen repeatedly, ten times or more. The chain carries TRBV20-1 and TRBJ2-3, with 9 bases lining up with TRBD2. Germline V gene sequence: CDR1 DFQATT, CDR2 SNEGSKA (reference sequence). CDR3 length: 17 amino acids. V trimming: 4 bases; J trimming: 1 base; junction bases outside the gene matches: 12. The CDR3 sequence is CSATTRVAGVRTDTQYF. The CDR3 DNA reads TGCAGTGCTACCACCAGGGTAGCGGGAGTGCGCACAGATACGCAGTATTTT.

In its sample, this clonotype was seen a few times. The V call is TRBV15, the J call TRBJ2-7; 11 bases are shared with TRBD2. CDR1 LNHNV and CDR2 YYDKDF come from the germline V gene (reference sequence). Trimming cost V 5 bases and J 2 bases; bases outside gene matches: 5. This CDR3 is built from 15 residues. The CDR3 DNA sequence: TGTGCCACCAGCTCCGGGACTAGCGGTCCCTACGAGCAGTACTTC. This sequence encodes CATSSGTSGPYEQYF.

This clonotype was observed at least ten times. The CDR3 bases are TGTGCCAGCACCTTTGGAGGCGGGGGGGGCCAAGCTTTCTTT. Translating gives CASTFGGGGGQAFF. The J gene is TRBJ1-1, the V gene TRBV7-9; tentatively, D is TRBD1 (6 bases). Trimming removed 7 bases at V and 9 bases at J, with 21 bases between. The CDR3 sequence is 14 residues long. The germline gives CDR1 SEHNR, CDR2 FQNEAQ (reference sequence).

The chain uses TRBV12-3 or TRBV12-4 and TRBJ2-2; TRBD2 agrees at 10 bases. This CDR3 region has 16 residues. With 6 bases clipped from V and 4 bases from J, the junction kept 8 bases outside the gene matches. In DNA form, the CDR3 reads TGTGCCAGCAGAACCGGACTAGCGGAAACCACCGGGGAGCTGTTTTTT. Its translation is CASRTGLAETTGELFF.

Remarks on this clonotype: One junction end does not reproduce the germline sequence, and a read error may be involved. CDR3 amino acids: CATGRDRHPSPDF. The CDR3 DNA follows: TGTGCCACCGGCAGAGATAGACACCCAAGTCCGGACTTC. The V gene is TRBV15, the J gene TRBJ2-7; D unresolved. Germline-derived CDR1 and CDR2 are LNHNV and YYDKDF (reference sequence). The CDR3 length is 13 residues.

This clonotype was seen repeatedly, ten times or more. The chain has TRBV28 and TRBJ2-7; 8 nucleotides agree with TRBD2. Germline CDR1 MDHEN, CDR2 SYDVKM. V lost 0 bases to trimming and J lost 2 bases; unmatched junction nucleotides: 6. This CDR3 has 16 amino acids. The CDR3 DNA sequence: TGTGCCAGCAGTTTATGGACCCGGACTAGCACCTACGAGCAGTACTTC. Translation: CASSLWTRTSTYEQYF.

Ten or more counts support this clonotype. This chain links TRBV12-3 or TRBV12-4 with TRBJ1-4; 7 nucleotides agree with TRBD1. The ends lost 3 bases at V and 8 bases at J; junction bases unmatched: 15. The CDR3 is 17 residues long. The CDR3 nucleotides read TGTGCCAGCAGTTTTTTTTACTCGACAGGGAGCTACGAAAAACTGTTTTTT. Translating gives CASSFFYSTGSYEKLFF.

The V gene is TRBV15, the J gene TRBJ1-3; D uncertain. The CDR3 has 12 amino acids. Germline-derived CDR1 and CDR2 are LNHNV and YYDKDF (reference sequence). V shed 5 bases and J shed 0 bases, with 2 bases lying between them. The CDR3 DNA follows: TGTGCCACCAGCTACTCTGGAAACACCATATATTTT. Translated, it gives CATSYSGNTIYF.

This clonotype has ten or more counts. The chain couples TRBV27 to TRBJ2-5; 13 nucleotides agree with TRBD2. Germline CDR1 MNHEY, CDR2 SMNVEV (reference sequence). Germline trimming cut 5 bases from V and 5 bases from J; bases unmatched to any gene: 5. There are 15 residues in the CDR3. The CDR3 coding sequence is TGTGCCAGCAGTCGGACTAGCGGGAGCGGGGAGACCCAGTACTTC. It translates to CASSRTSGSGETQYF.

The V and J genes are TRBV10-3 and TRBJ2-6; D uncertain. V lost 4 bases and J 0 bases, leaving 13 bases between the germline ends. The CDR3 has 17 residues. CDR1 is ENHRY and CDR2 is SYGVKD in the germline V gene. Here the CDR3 reads CAISGVGVSSGANVLTF. The DNA of the CDR3 is TGTGCCATCAGTGGGGTGGGTGTAAGCTCTGGGGCCAACGTCCTGACTTTC.